The TCR beta chain under discussion was sequenced for a study of Tregs in tolerant kidney transplant recipients. Details on this clone: The CDR3 is cut off 3 residues early in the read; its end comes from the germline J gene.

V lost 1 base and J lost 4, with 5 bases in between. From germline, CDR1 is SGHTA and CDR2 FQGNSA. The CDR3 is 13 residues long. Recipients received nonmyeloablative bone marrow transplants from related graft donors, with transient mixed chimerism. Repertoires were generated with immunoSEQ multiplex PCR, while TCRdb's copy carries only in-frame clones and drops some. Its listing shows about 23,000 clones. The receptor was derived from a human patient who received a combined kidney and bone marrow transplant. Some T cells may arise from the graft donor. The sequences come from CD4+ T cells from blood (PBMCs), collected 6 months after the transplant. The chain carries TRBV7-2 and TRBJ1-3; D call uncertain. Partial CDR3 DNA: TGTGCCAGCAGCTTAGGGCAAGGAAACACC. Translated, it gives CASSLGQGNT. The full CDR3 sequence reads CASSLGQGNTIYF.